This T cell receptor (beta chain) was recovered during a study of breast tumors, draining lymph nodes, adjacent tissues. General study findings and limits: Tumor TCR diversity was below lymph nodes but above nontumor tissue. Tumor T cell lymph node origin was a supported hypothesis, not proven.

This clonotype was detected many times. What it recognizes is unknown. Axillary draining lymph nodes of breast cancer patients supplied the node samples. Losses at the gene ends were 3 bases for V and 2 bases for J; bases not matched to a gene: 3. The CDR3 totals 13 residues. CDR1 and CDR2 (germline): GTSNPN, SVGIG (reference sequence). TCRdb reprocessed the multiplex PCR reads via MiXCR and lists one record per CDR3 protein. The sample holds some 200,000 distinct CDR3 sequences; roughly 31% are singletons and the top ten take over 4%. This chain joins TRBV30 and TRBJ2-5, with TRBD2 matching over 7 bases. The sequenced sample was axillary lymph node tissue. The clonotype was recovered from a female donor with breast cancer. Some clones in this sample may be carry-over from other donors' samples. The CDR3 spells CAWRGEGQETQYF. The CDR3 DNA is TGTGCCTGGAGGGGGGAGGGGCAAGAGACCCAGTACTTC. Supplemented by reference TRBV30 and TRBJ2-5, the full variable domain reads SQTIHQWPATLVQPVGSPLSLECTVEGTSNPNLYWYRQAAGRGLQLLFYSVGIGQISSEVPQNLSASRPQDRQFILSSKKLLLSDSGFYLCAWRGEGQETQYFGPGTRLLVL.